This entry lists 12 T cell receptor beta chains sequenced from one sample in a study of radiotherapy plus CTLA-4 blockade in lung cancer. This table comes from immunoSEQ multiplex PCR, and its TCRdb copy is limited to in-frame clones, with some not included. The table has more than 75,000 clones, around 83% seen once. The sample here was peripheral blood, taken from a patient treated with radiotherapy plus ipilimumab. The receptors stem from a human donor with non-small cell lung cancer that progressed on radiotherapy plus ipilimumab.

This clone was counted between two and nine times. This rearrangement joins TRBV6-1 to TRBJ1-1; no clear D. The V gene lost 2 bases and the J gene lost 4 bases, with 11 bases spanning the gap. The CDR3 covers 14 residues. Germline loops: CDR1 MNHNS, CDR2 SASEGT. The CDR3, as DNA: TGTGCCAGCAGTGAAACTGTCGGCCCCACTGAAGCTTTCTTT. Translated, it gives CASSETVGPTEAFF.

The CDR3 protein is CASSAEGVFSNQPQHF. The DNA of the CDR3 is TGTGCCAGCAGCGCCGAAGGGGTATTCAGCAATCAGCCCCAGCATTTT. The V and J genes are TRBV2 and TRBJ1-5; perhaps TRBD1 as D (5 bases). Trimming shortened V by 6 bases and J by 1 base, and 16 bases separated the two germline ends. The V gene's germline CDR1 is SNHLY and CDR2 FYNNEI. CDR3 size: 16 residues.

The chain has TRBV27 and TRBJ2-7; the match to TRBD2 covers 12 bases. V dropped 3 bases and J dropped 2; count of bases not matched to a gene: 2. CDR1 MNHEY and CDR2 SMNVEV come from the germline V gene (reference sequence). The length of the CDR3 is 15 residues. For the CDR3, the DNA is TGTGCCAGCAGTTTTGGGACTAGCGGGCCCTACGAGCAGTACTTC. It yields the protein CASSFGTSGPYEQYF.

V gene TRBV30 combines with J gene TRBJ2-5; no clear D gene. Germline V gene lookup returns CDR1 GTSNPN and CDR2 SVGIG (reference sequence). The length of the CDR3 is 13 residues. Deletions cut 3 bases from V and 1 base from J, with 9 bases between. The CDR3 sequence: CAWRSEAQETQYF. In DNA, the CDR3 is TGTGCCTGGAGGTCTGAAGCCCAAGAGACCCAGTACTTC. The complete variable domain, with remaining parts taken from reference TRBV30 and TRBJ2-5, reads SQTIHQWPATLVQPVGSPLSLECTVEGTSNPNLYWYRQAAGRGLQLLFYSVGIGQISSEVPQNLSASRPQDRQFILSSKKLLLSDSGFYLCAWRSEAQETQYFGPGTRLLVL.

The count of this clone is one. The rearrangement joins TRBV29-1 to TRBJ1-1; 8 bases are shared with TRBD1. Germline-derived CDR1 and CDR2 are SQVTM and ANQGSEA. Losses at the gene ends were 6 bases for V and 1 base for J; bases not matched to a gene: 4. The CDR3 length is 13 residues. This CDR3 is CSVLDRANTEAFF. The CDR3, as DNA: TGCAGCGTCCTGGACAGGGCGAACACTGAAGCTTTCTTT.

The chain recombines TRBV13 with TRBJ1-4; 11 bases align to TRBD1. Losses at the gene ends were 5 bases for V and 7 bases for J; bases not matched to a gene: 3. Looked up from germline, CDR1 is PRHDT and CDR2 is FYEKMQ (reference sequence). The CDR3 runs to 14 residues. DNA of the CDR3: TGTGCCAGCAGCCCCGGGACAGGGGGTGAAAAACTGTTTTTT. Protein sequence: CASSPGTGGEKLFF.

This clone was counted once. This chain uses TRBV2 with TRBJ2-1, with 8 bases fitting TRBD1. V was pared by 6 bases and J by 0 bases, with 4 bases of the junction left unmatched. The CDR3 is made up of 15 amino acids. From germline, CDR1 is SNHLY and CDR2 FYNNEI. This CDR3 is CASSPGTGSYNEQFF. In DNA, the CDR3 is TGTGCCAGCAGCCCCGGGACAGGCTCCTACAATGAGCAGTTCTTC.

This clone was recorded only once. V is TRBV2 and J is TRBJ1-1; D gene ambiguous. From germline, CDR1 is SNHLY and CDR2 FYNNEI. The CDR3 length is 11 residues. V lost 2 bases, J lost 10 bases, and 8 bases lay in between. This CDR3 reads CASSERGGAFF. The CDR3 nucleotides are TGTGCCAGCAGTGAACGCGGCGGAGCTTTCTTT.

The chain links TRBV5-4 to TRBJ1-2; 8 bases fit TRBD1. The CDR3 totals 14 residues. The germline V gene has CDR1 SGHNT and CDR2 YYREEE (reference sequence). The V and J ends lost 3 bases and 6 bases, in that order; junction bases with no gene match: 7. The CDR3 sequence: CASSSPGGADGYTF. The CDR3 DNA sequence: TGTGCCAGCAGCTCTCCAGGGGGCGCGGATGGCTACACCTTC.

V gene TRBV6-1 combines with J gene TRBJ1-1; tentatively, D is TRBD1 (5 bases). The CDR3 loop spans 12 amino acids. Trimming left V 8 bases short and J 4 bases short, with 11 bases between. Germline CDR1 and CDR2: MNHNS and SASEGT. This chain's CDR3 is CASRGWVTEAFF. DNA for the CDR3: TGTGCCAGCCGGGGGTGGGTCACTGAAGCTTTCTTT.

There are a few counts of this clone. V is TRBV18 and J is TRBJ2-7; 11 nucleotides align to TRBD1. CDR1 is KGHSH and CDR2 is LQKENI in the germline V gene. CDR3 length equals 16 residues. With V trimmed by 6 bases and J by 2 bases, 9 bases remained unmatched. CDR3 DNA: TGTGCCAGCTCGCCGACGACGGGACAGGGGGCCTACGAGCAGTACTTC. Translating it yields CASSPTTGQGAYEQYF.

In its sample, this clone was seen once. V usage is TRBV15 and J usage is TRBJ2-1; a possible D gene is TRBD2 (5 bases). CDR3 length: 12 residues. In germline, CDR1 is LNHNV, CDR2 YYDKDF (reference sequence). Trimming took off 5 bases at V and 5 bases at J, with 7 bases between the two ends. CDR3 DNA sequence: TGTGCCACCAGCGACTACAACAATGAGCAGTTCTTC. Its translation is CATSDYNNEQFF.